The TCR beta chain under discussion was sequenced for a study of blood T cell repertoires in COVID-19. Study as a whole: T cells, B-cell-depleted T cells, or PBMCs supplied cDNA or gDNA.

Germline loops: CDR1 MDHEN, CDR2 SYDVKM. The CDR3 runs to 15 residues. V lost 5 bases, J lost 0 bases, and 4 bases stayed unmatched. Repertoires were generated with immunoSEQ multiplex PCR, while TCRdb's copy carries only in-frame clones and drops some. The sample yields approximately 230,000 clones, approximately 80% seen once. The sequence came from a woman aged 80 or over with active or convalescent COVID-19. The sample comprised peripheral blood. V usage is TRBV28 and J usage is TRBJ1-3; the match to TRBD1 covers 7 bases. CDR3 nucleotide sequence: TGTGCCAGCAGTACAGGGGTAACCTCTGGAAACACCATATATTTT. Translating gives CASSTGVTSGNTIYF.